Listed below are T cell receptor beta chains from one sample, sequenced in a study of identical twins. TCRdb fed the 5' RACE reads into MiXCR, producing one record per CDR3 protein. This sample yields 300,000 or so distinct CDR3 sequences, of which roughly 10% are seen a single time; approximately 6.5% belongs to the top ten. The same specimen was also included in a second study, on yellow fever vaccine responses in identical twins.

The sequenced sample was CD8+ T cells sorted from blood. The origin of the receptors is a woman aged 18-35 years in good health. Each CDR3 is given with its conserved first and last residue. The D gene is left open where the match is weak. Expanded clones get a size class; other rows say once, few or many, or leave the size out.

TGTGCCAGCAGCTTAGTCGGGGGGGACTACAATGAGCAGTTCTTC | CASSLVGGDYNEQFF | TRBD2 | TRBJ2-1 | TRBV7-2 | .
TGTGCCAGCAGCACGCCCCGGGACAGGAGCTCCTACGAGCAGTACTTC | CASSTPRDRSSYEQYF | TRBD1 | TRBJ2-7 | TRBV7-9 | .
TGTGCCACCTCAGTGGGCGCAATCTACGAGCAGTACTTC | CATSVGAIYEQYF | . | TRBJ2-7 | TRBV15 | few
TGTGCCAGCACCGTATACAGGGCCGCGGGTGAAGCTTTCTTT | CASTVYRAAGEAFF | . | TRBJ1-1 | TRBV6-2/TRBV6-3 | many
TGTGCCAGCAGCCAAGATGTAGCGGGGGGTGGGTTCCAAGAGACCCAGTACTTC | CASSQDVAGGGFQETQYF | TRBD2 | TRBJ2-5 | TRBV4-2 | .
TGTGCCAGCAGCTTGGAGCTAGCGGGAGCTTCTGAGCAGTACTTC | CASSLELAGASEQYF | TRBD2 | TRBJ2-7 | TRBV5-4 | .
TGTGCCAGCAGTGAGGGGTATAAAGAGACCCAGTACTTC | CASSEGYKETQYF | . | TRBJ2-5 | TRBV25-1 | many
TGTGCCAGCAGACCTAGCGGGGGTTACAATGAGCAGTTCTTC | CASRPSGGYNEQFF | TRBD2 | TRBJ2-1 | TRBV3-1 | many
TGCAGTGCTAGAGAGGAGACTAACTATGGCTACACCTTC | CSAREETNYGYTF | . | TRBJ1-2 | TRBV20-1 | many
TGCAGTGCCTTGGACAGCCTGAACACCGGGGAGCTGTTTTTT | CSALDSLNTGELFF | . | TRBJ2-2 | TRBV20-1 | .
TGTGCCAGCAGCCCCGGACAGGGATACAATGAGCAGTTCTTC | CASSPGQGYNEQFF | TRBD1 | TRBJ2-1 | TRBV7-3 | many
TGTGCCAGCAGTTTCTCGACAGGGCAGGCTTTCTTT | CASSFSTGQAFF | TRBD1 | TRBJ1-1 | TRBV28 | .
TGTGCCAGCAGCTCCGGGACAGAGGCTTCCTACGAGCAGTACTTC | CASSSGTEASYEQYF | TRBD1 | TRBJ2-7 | TRBV7-2 | .
TGTGCCAGCAGCCGGACAGGACAAGAGACCCAGTACTTC | CASSRTGQETQYF | TRBD1 | TRBJ2-5 | TRBV7-9 | .
TGTGCCAGCAGCCTAGGGACATTTACCTACGAGCAGTACTTC | CASSLGTFTYEQYF | . | TRBJ2-7 | TRBV12-3/TRBV12-4 | many
TGTGCCAGCAGTGAAGCGCTTCAGACAGATACGCAGTATTTT | CASSEALQTDTQYF | . | TRBJ2-3 | TRBV2 | few
TGTGCCAGCAGCTCATCCACAGGTTCCGGAAACACCATATATTTT | CASSSSTGSGNTIYF | . | TRBJ1-3 | TRBV12-3/TRBV12-4 | few
TGCGCCAGCAGCCAAGAAACGGGCTCTGGGGCCAACGTCCTGACTTTC | CASSQETGSGANVLTF | . | TRBJ2-6 | TRBV4-3 | many
TGTGCCAGCAGCGTAGAGGCTTGGACAATGAACACCGGGGAGCTGTTTTTT | CASSVEAWTMNTGELFF | . | TRBJ2-2 | TRBV9 | many
TGCGCCAGCAGCCAAGACCCCGAAAACATTCAGTACTTC | CASSQDPENIQYF | . | TRBJ2-4 | TRBV4-1 | .
TGTGCCACCAGCCCCGGACTAGCGGGGTCCCTGAGCTCCTACAATGAGCAGTTCTTC | CATSPGLAGSLSSYNEQFF | TRBD2 | TRBJ2-1 | TRBV15 | few
TGTGCCAGCAGCCAAGAAGGGCCGGGGGAAGCTTTCTTT | CASSQEGPGEAFF | . | TRBJ1-1 | TRBV14 | many
TGTGCCACCGCAGACACCAGGACTGGGGCCAACGTCCTGACTTTC | CATADTRTGANVLTF | . | TRBJ2-6 | TRBV6-4 | few
TGTGCCAGCAGCCAAGATGACAATTCCTACGAGCAGTACTTC | CASSQDDNSYEQYF | . | TRBJ2-7 | TRBV4-2 | few
TGTGCCAGCAGTTTCACGGACAGCGTATATGAAAAACTGTTTTTT | CASSFTDSVYEKLFF | . | TRBJ1-4 | TRBV12-3/TRBV12-4 | many
TGTGCCAGCAGCTTGATTGGGAACTACGAGCAGTACTTC | CASSLIGNYEQYF | . | TRBJ2-7 | TRBV5-4 | many
TGCGCCAGCAGCCCCCGGCGAGGATACGAGCAGTACTTC | CASSPRRGYEQYF | . | TRBJ2-7 | TRBV4-3 | few
TGTGCCAGCAGCTTAGGTACAGGGGGCTGGTACGAGCAGTACTTC | CASSLGTGGWYEQYF | TRBD1 | TRBJ2-7 | TRBV7-2 | many
TGCAGTGCTAGAGATCTCGACAGGGGAGAAGAGACCCAGTACTTC | CSARDLDRGEETQYF | TRBD1 | TRBJ2-5 | TRBV20-1 | few
TGTGCCAGCAGTTACGTAGGGGGGACTAACTATGGCTACACCTTC | CASSYVGGTNYGYTF | . | TRBJ1-2 | TRBV6-5 | few
TGCGCCAGCAGCCAAGATCAGACAGGTTCCTACAATGAGCAGTTCTTC | CASSQDQTGSYNEQFF | . | TRBJ2-1 | TRBV4-3 | few
TGCAGCGTTGAGGGCGGGACAGAGCCCTCCTACGAGCAGTACTTC | CSVEGGTEPSYEQYF | . | TRBJ2-7 | TRBV29-1 | .
TGTGCCACCTTTGGCTCCTTCCCAGATACGCAGTATTTT | CATFGSFPDTQYF | . | TRBJ2-3 | TRBV25-1 | many
TGCAGCGTTGTATTGCTAGCGGGAGCAGGCGAGCAGTACTTC | CSVVLLAGAGEQYF | TRBD2 | TRBJ2-7 | TRBV29-1 | few
TGTGCCAGCAGCTCACTATCCGGGACATCAAGGGGAGAGCAGTACTTC | CASSSLSGTSRGEQYF | . | TRBJ2-7 | TRBV7-9 | .
TGCGCCAGCAGCTTGGACGTAGCGGGGGGGCCGGATGAGCAGTTCTTC | CASSLDVAGGPDEQFF | TRBD2 | TRBJ2-1 | TRBV5-1 | few
TGCGCCAGCATGGCGGGAGCGATTGAGGACGAGCAGTACTTC | CASMAGAIEDEQYF | TRBD2 | TRBJ2-7 | TRBV5-1 | many
TGTGCCAGCAGTTCACGACAGAACGAGCAGTACTTC | CASSSRQNEQYF | . | TRBJ2-7 | TRBV12-3/TRBV12-4 | many
TGTGCTAGCAGCTTATCGACGGTGAATGAGCAGTTCTTC | CASSLSTVNEQFF | . | TRBJ2-1 | TRBV7-7 | many
TGTGCCAGCAGCGCGCGGACTAGCGGGATGTACGAGCAGTACTTC | CASSARTSGMYEQYF | TRBD2 | TRBJ2-7 | TRBV7-9 | many
TGTGCCAGCAGCCGCGGAGGCGGCGGGAGAACTACCGGGGAGCTGTTTTTT | CASSRGGGGRTTGELFF | TRBD2 | TRBJ2-2 | TRBV7-9 | many
TGTGCCAGCAGCGCCGGGACAGGGTCCCACGAGCAGTACTTC | CASSAGTGSHEQYF | TRBD1 | TRBJ2-7 | TRBV6-2/TRBV6-3 | .
TGTGCCACCAGTGAGGGACAGGGGGCAGATACGCAGTATTTT | CATSEGQGADTQYF | TRBD1 | TRBJ2-3 | TRBV24-1 | many
TGTGCCAGCAGCAGGGGTTTCGCTGAAGCTTTCTTT | CASSRGFAEAFF | . | TRBJ1-1 | TRBV28 | few
TGCAGTGCTAGACCTAGCGGGTCTTCCTACGAGCAGTACTTC | CSARPSGSSYEQYF | TRBD2 | TRBJ2-7 | TRBV20-1 | few
TGCGCCAGCAGCCAAAGGACTAGCGGGAGCCTCACAGATACGCAGTATTTT | CASSQRTSGSLTDTQYF | TRBD2 | TRBJ2-3 | TRBV4-1 | .
TGTGCCACCAGCAGAGCCGGGACGTTCACCTACGAGCAGTACTTC | CATSRAGTFTYEQYF | . | TRBJ2-7 | TRBV15 | few
TGTGCCAGTAGTATCATTTTTGACAGGGGGATATCACCCCTCCACTTT | CASSIIFDRGISPLHF | TRBD1 | TRBJ1-6 | TRBV19 | many
TGTGCCAGCAGCGTTAGTGGAGCGGAGCAAGAGACCCAGTACTTC | CASSVSGAEQETQYF | . | TRBJ2-5 | TRBV9 | .
TGTGCCAGCAGCCCGACTAGCGGGAGTATCCATGAGCAGTTCTTC | CASSPTSGSIHEQFF | TRBD2 | TRBJ2-1 | TRBV7-2 | many
TGCGCCAGCAGCTTAACGGGTCAGGGGGCGTACAATGAGCAGTTCTTC | CASSLTGQGAYNEQFF | TRBD1 | TRBJ2-1 | TRBV5-1 | many
TGTGCCAGCAGCTTAGCGTTAGAAGGGGGAATTTCCTCCTACGAGCAGTACTTC | CASSLALEGGISSYEQYF | . | TRBJ2-7 | TRBV7-2 | few
TGCGCCAGCAGCCGCAGCTACCGACTAGCCACAGATACGCAGTATTTT | CASSRSYRLATDTQYF | TRBD2 | TRBJ2-3 | TRBV4-3 | many
TGCAGTGCCGGACTAGCGGGCCTGAGCTCCTACGAGCAGTACTTC | CSAGLAGLSSYEQYF | TRBD2 | TRBJ2-7 | TRBV20-1 | .
TGTGCCAGCCATCTCGGACAGGGCTTGACAGATACGCAGTATTTT | CASHLGQGLTDTQYF | TRBD1 | TRBJ2-3 | TRBV12-3/TRBV12-4 | few